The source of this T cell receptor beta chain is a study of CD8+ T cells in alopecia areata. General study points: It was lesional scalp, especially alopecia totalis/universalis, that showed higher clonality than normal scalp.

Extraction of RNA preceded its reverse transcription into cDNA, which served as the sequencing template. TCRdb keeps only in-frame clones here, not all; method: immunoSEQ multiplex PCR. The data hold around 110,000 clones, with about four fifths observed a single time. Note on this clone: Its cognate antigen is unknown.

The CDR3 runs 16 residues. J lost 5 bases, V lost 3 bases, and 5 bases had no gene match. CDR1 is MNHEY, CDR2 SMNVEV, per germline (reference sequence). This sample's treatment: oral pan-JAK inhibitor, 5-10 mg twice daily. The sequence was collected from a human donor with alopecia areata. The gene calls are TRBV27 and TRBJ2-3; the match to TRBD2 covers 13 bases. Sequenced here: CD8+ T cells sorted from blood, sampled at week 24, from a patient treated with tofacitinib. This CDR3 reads CASSLRGTSGVDTQYF. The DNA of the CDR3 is TGTGCCAGCAGTTTGAGAGGGACTAGCGGGGTAGATACGCAGTATTTT.